Listed below are T cell receptor beta chains from one sample, sequenced in a study of blood T cell repertoires in COVID-19. Assay: immunoSEQ multiplex PCR; the TCRdb copy retains only in-frame clones and omits some. This table holds a few hundred thousand clones, more than 70% found once. Sequencing input: peripheral blood. These TCRs come from a woman aged 30 to 39 with COVID-19, enrolled during active disease. Each CDR3 is given with its conserved first and last residue. D genes are given only for firm matches. Not all rows give a size; the values are once, few, many and, for expanded clones, a class.

>-|-|TRBJ2-2|TRBV7-3
TGTGCCAGCAGCCCTCTAGCCGGCAGGAACACCGGGGAGCTGTTTTTT
CASSPLAGRNTGELFF
>-|TRBD1|TRBJ2-3|TRBV5-1
TGCGCCAGCAAGTATGGCAGGGGGCGAGGCACAGATACGCAGTATTTT
CASKYGRGRGTDTQYF
>-|TRBD2|TRBJ2-4|TRBV4-1
TGCGCCAGCAGCCAAGGAGGGAGCGGGGAACAGTACTTC
CASSQGGSGEQYF
>-|-|TRBJ1-5|TRBV4-2
TGTGCCAGCAGCCAAGGGGAGGGAGGCAATCAGCCCCAGCATTTT
CASSQGEGGNQPQHF
>-|TRBD2|TRBJ2-1|TRBV11-2
TGTGCCAGCAGCTTAGTAGCGGGAGGCTACAATGAGCAGTTCTTC
CASSLVAGGYNEQFF
>-|-|TRBJ2-2|TRBV5-4
TGTGCCAGCAGCATGCAGGGAACCGGGGAGCTGTTTTTT
CASSMQGTGELFF
>-|-|TRBJ2-1|TRBV5-1
TGCGCCAGCAGACCAGGGGACCGTTACAATGAGCAGTTCTTC
CASRPGDRYNEQFF
>-|-|TRBJ1-1|TRBV30
TGTGCCTGGAGCCGGGGGACTGAAGCTTTCTTT
CAWSRGTEAFF
>-|TRBD2|TRBJ2-5|TRBV7-2
TGTGCCAGCAGCTTCGTTCGGGGGGGGGACGTGACCCAGTACTTC
CASSFVRGGDVTQYF
>-|TRBD1|TRBJ2-7|TRBV5-4
TGTGCCAGCAGCCCGGGACAGGGACCCTACGAGCAGTACTTC
CASSPGQGPYEQYF
>-|-|TRBJ1-5|TRBV28
TGTGCCAGCAGTTCCCCGGCTTGGGCTTATAGCAATCAGCCCCAGCATTTT
CASSSPAWAYSNQPQHF
>-|-|TRBJ1-1|TRBV18
TGTGCCAGCTCACCAATTGGGAGGCACACTGAAGCTTTCTTT
CASSPIGRHTEAFF
>-|TRBD1|TRBJ1-6|TRBV27
TGTGCCAGCAGTTGGGGGAACAGGGGAAATTCACCCCTCCACTTT
CASSWGNRGNSPLHF
>-|-|TRBJ2-7|TRBV7-2
TGTGCCAGCAGCTTATGGGGCGATGGCTACGAGCAGTACTTC
CASSLWGDGYEQYF
>-|TRBD2|TRBJ2-5|TRBV4-2
TGTGCCAGCAGCCAAGGGGGAACTAGCGGGACGTACCAAGAGACCCAGTACTTC
CASSQGGTSGTYQETQYF
>-|TRBD2|TRBJ2-1|TRBV7-2
TGTGCCAGCAGCTTATACCAACTAGCGGGAGTCTATGAGCAGTTCTTC
CASSLYQLAGVYEQFF
>-|TRBD2|TRBJ2-1|TRBV9
TGTGCCAGCAGCGTAGGCAGCGGGAGGATTGACAATGAGCAGTTCTTC
CASSVGSGRIDNEQFF
>few|TRBD2|TRBJ2-7|TRBV4-1
TGCGCCAGCAGCCAAGACCGTTCTAGCGGGGCAGTCTACGAGCAGTACTTC
CASSQDRSSGAVYEQYF
>-|-|TRBJ1-2|TRBV6-5
TGTGCCAGCAGCAGGATTCTGTCTAACTATGGCTACACCTTC
CASSRILSNYGYTF
>-|-|TRBJ2-7|TRBV27
TGTGCCAGCAGTTCCAGGTCAGGGAACTACGAGCAGTACTTC
CASSSRSGNYEQYF
>-|-|TRBJ1-1|TRBV19
TGTGCCAGTAGCGATACAGGGACGGGCACTGAAGCTTTCTTT
CASSDTGTGTEAFF
>-|-|TRBJ1-4|TRBV21-1
TGTGCCAGCCGGGATGGGGAAAAACTGTTTTTT
CASRDGEKLFF
>-|-|TRBJ2-7|TRBV29-1
TGCAGCGTTGAAAGCCAGGAGGCCTACGAGCAGTACTTC
CSVESQEAYEQYF
>few|TRBD1|TRBJ1-1|TRBV6-6
TGTGCCAGCGCAGACTCGACAGGGGCGAACACTGAAGCTTTCTTT
CASADSTGANTEAFF
>-|-|TRBJ1-2|TRBV19
TGTGCCAGTAGTAAACTCGGGCGGGACGGCGGCCTGAGCTACACCTTC
CASSKLGRDGGLSYTF
>few|-|TRBJ1-2|TRBV5-1
TGCGCCAGCAGCGAAGGACAGCGCGGCACCTATGGCTACACCTTC
CASSEGQRGTYGYTF
>-|TRBD2|TRBJ2-1|TRBV19
TGTGCCAGTAGTATGAGGACTAGCGGTAAGAGAGGTGAGCAGTTCTTC
CASSMRTSGKRGEQFF
>-|-|TRBJ1-2|TRBV19
TGTGCCAGTAGTATAGATCGCCAGGGGAGCACCTTC
CASSIDRQGSTF
>-|TRBD1|TRBJ1-3|TRBV28
TGTGCCAGCAGTTCACAGGGGTGGAACACCATATATTTT
CASSSQGWNTIYF
>-|TRBD1|TRBJ2-7|TRBV5-6
TGTGCCAGCAGCTTGGTTCAGGGGGTTTCCTACGAGCAGTACTTC
CASSLVQGVSYEQYF
>once|-|TRBJ2-5|TRBV29-1
TGCAGCGTGGGAACCCGCCAGGGGCAAGAGACCCAGTACTTC
CSVGTRQGQETQYF
>-|TRBD1|TRBJ2-5|TRBV10-3
TGTGCCATCAGCATGGGACAGGACCAAGAGACCCAGTACTTC
CAISMGQDQETQYF
>few|TRBD1|TRBJ1-5|TRBV2
TGTGCCAGCAGTGCTAGGACAGGGGGTCAGCCCCAGCATTTT
CASSARTGGQPQHF
>-|-|TRBJ2-7|TRBV5-6
TGTGCCAGCAGCTTCGACAGCTCCTACGAGCAGTACTTC
CASSFDSSYEQYF
>-|TRBD2|TRBJ2-7|TRBV9
TGTGCCAGCAGCACACGGGAGGGGCTAGTCCACGAGCAGTACTTC
CASSTREGLVHEQYF
>-|TRBD1|TRBJ2-2|TRBV4-1
TGCGCCAGCAGCCGAACACAGGGGGCCTCGAACACCGGGGAGCTGTTTTTT
CASSRTQGASNTGELFF
>few|TRBD2|TRBJ2-1|TRBV7-2
TGTGCCAGCAGCTTAGGGTCAGGACTAGGGTTCTTC
CASSLGSGLGFF
>-|TRBD2|TRBJ2-7|TRBV24-1
TGTGCCACCAGTGAATCCTCTACTAGCGGTTCCTACGAGCAGTACTTC
CATSESSTSGSYEQYF
>few|-|TRBJ1-1|TRBV6-5
TGTGCCAGCAGTTACCTCAAACGGGGCACTGAAGCTTTCTTT
CASSYLKRGTEAFF
>-|TRBD1|TRBJ1-1|TRBV2
TGTGCCAGCAGTAAGGACAGGGTAGGGGTCATGAACACTGAAGCTTTCTTT
CASSKDRVGVMNTEAFF
>few|TRBD2|TRBJ2-7|TRBV5-1
TGCGCCAGCAGCCGGGGGTCGACTAGCGGGCGCCTTCCCTACGAGCAGTACTTC
CASSRGSTSGRLPYEQYF
>-|TRBD2|TRBJ2-1|TRBV28
TGTGCCAGCAGTCCCCCGGGACTAGCGGTTTTTAGCTCCTACAATGAGCAGTTCTTC
CASSPPGLAVFSSYNEQFF
>-|-|TRBJ1-5|TRBV7-8
TGTGCCAGCAGCTCTCCGGGAAGCAATCAGCCCCAGCATTTT
CASSSPGSNQPQHF
>-|TRBD1|TRBJ2-7|TRBV7-8
TGTGCCAGCAGCTTAGCGAGGGGACAGGGGTACGAGCAGTACTTC
CASSLARGQGYEQYF
>-|-|TRBJ1-6|TRBV23-1
TGCGCCAGCAGTCAATCGCCAGGGCCCTACTCCTATAATTCACCCCTCCACTTT
CASSQSPGPYSYNSPLHF
>once|TRBD1|TRBJ2-7|TRBV19
TGTGCCAGTAGTGTAACAGGGGGGAGCTCCTACGAGCAGTACTTC
CASSVTGGSSYEQYF
>-|-|TRBJ2-1|TRBV6-5
TGTGCCAGCAGCTACGGGCAGGGGTACAATGAGCAGTTCTTC
CASSYGQGYNEQFF
>-|TRBD2|TRBJ2-1|TRBV12-3/TRBV12-4
TGTGCCGCCGGCCGGGGGGATTACAATGAGCAGTTCTTC
CAAGRGDYNEQFF
>-|-|TRBJ2-7|TRBV21-1
TGTGCCAGCAGCCTTCCGGGACACAAAGCCTACGAGCAGTACTTC
CASSLPGHKAYEQYF
>-|-|TRBJ2-1|TRBV11-2
TGTGCCAGCAGCTTAGAAGGAGTCTCTCGCTACAATGAGCAGTTCTTC
CASSLEGVSRYNEQFF
>-|-|TRBJ1-6|TRBV7-2
TGTGCCAGCAGCCCTCCTGGGGCTATCTATAATTCACCCCTCCACTTT
CASSPPGAIYNSPLHF
>few|TRBD2|TRBJ2-7|TRBV5-6
TGTGCCAGCACCTTCACGGGACTAGCGGGTGGGCCCTACGAGCAGTACTTC
CASTFTGLAGGPYEQYF
>once|TRBD1|TRBJ2-4|TRBV5-8
TGTGCCAGCAGCTTGTTGACAGGGGAGAACTTC
CASSLLTGENF